This TCR beta chain was sequenced during a study of blood T cells in healthy people across ages. Findings and caveats of the study: Roughly linearly, TCR beta diversity per million T cells fell as age increased.

The germline V and J ends were trimmed by 1 base and 6 bases, with 12 bases remaining between them. The CDR3 consists of 15 residues. CDR1 and CDR2 (germline): SEHNR, FQNEAQ (reference sequence). Each sample yielded at least 6 million isolated PBMCs. This clonotype was picked up many times. Its antigen remains unknown. Then a second PCR, running roughly 7 to 11 cycles, was carried out with a sample-barcoded 5' primer and a J-beta primer mix. Carrying 12 random nucleotides, a template-switch adaptor labeled each individual cDNA molecule. Using its own MiXCR run on the 5' RACE reads, TCRdb lists one record per CDR3 protein. The sample lists 650,000 to 700,000 distinct CDR3 sequences; roughly 32% were seen once.

What was sequenced was blood. The gene calls are TRBV7-9 and TRBJ1-4; D is unclear. This TCR derives from a woman at least 80 years old in good health. The CDR3 nucleotides read TGTGCCAGCAGCTTAGGAGAGGGAGGTGATGAAAAACTGTTTTTT. Encoded protein: CASSLGEGGDEKLFF.